This section outlines one T cell receptor beta chain sequence together with its context. The CDR3 consists of 16 residues. Losses at the gene ends were 5 bases for V and 3 bases for J; bases not matched to a gene: 12. In germline, CDR1 is MNHNS, CDR2 SASEGT. A TCRbeta library incorporating unique molecular identifiers was prepared. TCRdb reanalysed the PCR reads using MiXCR and keeps one entry per CDR3 protein. The top ten hold approximately 5% of the sample, which has 420,000 or so distinct CDR3 sequences, about a tenth seen once. The data belong to a study of T-cell reconstitution after alpha-beta-depleted transplantation in children.

The rearrangement joins TRBV6-1 to TRBJ2-7; 8 bases align to TRBD1. The TCR originated in a human donor who donated a stem cell graft to a child with acute myeloid leukemia. The sample in question was PBMCs from the stem cell graft donor, obtained from the stem cell graft. The CDR3 DNA is TGTGCCAGCAGTCCCGGGACAGGATTTCCTTACTACGAGCAGTACTTC. Translated: CASSPGTGFPYYEQYF.